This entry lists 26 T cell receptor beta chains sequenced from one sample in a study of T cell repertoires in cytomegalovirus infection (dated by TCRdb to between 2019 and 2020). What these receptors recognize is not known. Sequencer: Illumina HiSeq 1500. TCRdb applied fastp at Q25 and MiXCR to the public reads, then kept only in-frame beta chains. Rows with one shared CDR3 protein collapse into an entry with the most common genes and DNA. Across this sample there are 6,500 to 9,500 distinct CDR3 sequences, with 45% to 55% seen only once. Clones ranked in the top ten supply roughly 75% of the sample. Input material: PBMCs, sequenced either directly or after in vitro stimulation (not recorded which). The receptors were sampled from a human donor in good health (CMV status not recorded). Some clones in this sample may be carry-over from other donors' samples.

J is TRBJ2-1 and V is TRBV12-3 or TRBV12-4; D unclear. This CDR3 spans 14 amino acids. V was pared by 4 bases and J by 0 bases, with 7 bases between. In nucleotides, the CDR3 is TGTGCCAGCAGTTCATGGCGCTCCTACAATGAGCAGTTCTTC. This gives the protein CASSSWRSYNEQFF.

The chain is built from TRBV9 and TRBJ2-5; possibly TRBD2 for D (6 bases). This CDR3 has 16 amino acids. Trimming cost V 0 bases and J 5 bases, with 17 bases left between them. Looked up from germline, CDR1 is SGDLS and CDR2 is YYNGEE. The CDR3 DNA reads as TGTGCCAGCAGCGTAGCTTCTAATCTAGGAGGGGAGACCCAGTACTTC. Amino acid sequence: CASSVASNLGGETQYF.

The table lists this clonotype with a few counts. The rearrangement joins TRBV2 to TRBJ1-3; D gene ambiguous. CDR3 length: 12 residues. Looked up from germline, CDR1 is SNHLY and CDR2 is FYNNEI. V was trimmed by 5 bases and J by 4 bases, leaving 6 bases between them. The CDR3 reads CASSPQGNTIYF. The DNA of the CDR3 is TGTGCCAGCAGTCCCCAGGGAAACACCATATATTTT.

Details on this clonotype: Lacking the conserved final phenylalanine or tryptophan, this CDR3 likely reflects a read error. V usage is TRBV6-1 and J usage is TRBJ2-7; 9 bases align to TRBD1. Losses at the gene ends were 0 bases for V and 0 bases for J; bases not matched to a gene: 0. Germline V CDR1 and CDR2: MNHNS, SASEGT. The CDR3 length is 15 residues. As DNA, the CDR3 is TGTGCCAGCAGTGAAGCGACAGGGGGCTCCTACGAGCAGTACTTA. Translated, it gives CASSEATGGSYEQYL.

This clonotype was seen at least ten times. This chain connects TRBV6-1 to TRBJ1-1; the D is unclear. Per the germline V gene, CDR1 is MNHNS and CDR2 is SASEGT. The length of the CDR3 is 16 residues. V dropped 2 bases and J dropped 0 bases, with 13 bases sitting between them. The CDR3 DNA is TGTGCCAGCAGTGAACGGGCAGGCCCCATGAACACTGAAGCTTTCTTT. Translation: CASSERAGPMNTEAFF.

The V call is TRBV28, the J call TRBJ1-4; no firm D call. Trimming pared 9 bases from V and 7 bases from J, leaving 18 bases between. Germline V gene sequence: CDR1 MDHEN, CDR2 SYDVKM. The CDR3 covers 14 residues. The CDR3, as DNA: TGTGCCAGACTACCTGGAGCTTCCCTTGAAAAACTGTTTTTT. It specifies CARLPGASLEKLFF.

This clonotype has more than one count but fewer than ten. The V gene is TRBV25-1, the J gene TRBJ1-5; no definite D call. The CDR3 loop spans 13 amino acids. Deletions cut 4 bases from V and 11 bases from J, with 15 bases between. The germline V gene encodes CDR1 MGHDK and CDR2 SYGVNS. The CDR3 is CASSADGGSAQHF. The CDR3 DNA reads TGTGCCAGCAGTGCGGACGGCGGATCCGCCCAGCATTTT.

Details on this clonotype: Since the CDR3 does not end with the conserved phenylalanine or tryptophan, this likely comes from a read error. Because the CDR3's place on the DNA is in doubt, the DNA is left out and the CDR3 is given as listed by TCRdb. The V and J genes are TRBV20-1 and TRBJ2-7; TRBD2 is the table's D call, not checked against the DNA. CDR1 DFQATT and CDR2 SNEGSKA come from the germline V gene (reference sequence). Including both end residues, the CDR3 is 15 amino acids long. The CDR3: CSSRGWEVLSYEQSL.

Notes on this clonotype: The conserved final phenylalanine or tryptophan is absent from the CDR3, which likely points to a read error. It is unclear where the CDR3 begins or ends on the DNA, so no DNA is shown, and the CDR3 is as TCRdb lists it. The CDR3: CASTLGREAFC. The chain recombines TRBV5-5 with TRBJ1-1. Germline V lookup: CDR1 SGHKS, CDR2 YYEKEE (reference sequence). Both ends counted, the CDR3 spans 11 residues.

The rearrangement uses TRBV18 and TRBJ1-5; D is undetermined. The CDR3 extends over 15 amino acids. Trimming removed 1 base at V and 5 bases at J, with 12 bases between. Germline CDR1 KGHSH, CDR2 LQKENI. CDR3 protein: CASSPQGGRDQPQHF. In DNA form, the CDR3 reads TGTGCCAGCTCACCACAGGGTGGGAGGGATCAGCCCCAGCATTTT.

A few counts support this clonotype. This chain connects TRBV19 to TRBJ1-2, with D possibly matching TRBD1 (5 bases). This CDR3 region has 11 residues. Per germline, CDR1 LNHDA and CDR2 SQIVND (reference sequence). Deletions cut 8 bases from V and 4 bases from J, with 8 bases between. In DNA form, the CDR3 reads TGTGCCAGTGCAGGGATCTATGGCTACACCTTC. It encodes CASAGIYGYTF.

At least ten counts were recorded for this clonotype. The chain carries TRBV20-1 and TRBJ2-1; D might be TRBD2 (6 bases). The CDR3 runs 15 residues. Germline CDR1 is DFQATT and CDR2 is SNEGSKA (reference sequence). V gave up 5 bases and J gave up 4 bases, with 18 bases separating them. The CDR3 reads CSAPEPGLRYNEQFF. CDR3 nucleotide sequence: TGCAGTGCTCCCGAACCGGGACTCCGTTACAATGAGCAGTTCTTC.

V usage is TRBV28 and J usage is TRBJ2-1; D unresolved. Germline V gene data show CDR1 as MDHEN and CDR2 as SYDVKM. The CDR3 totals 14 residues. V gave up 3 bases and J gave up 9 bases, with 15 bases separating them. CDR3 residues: CASSFQAVHGEQFF. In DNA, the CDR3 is TGTGCCAGCAGTTTTCAGGCCGTACACGGTGAGCAGTTCTTC.

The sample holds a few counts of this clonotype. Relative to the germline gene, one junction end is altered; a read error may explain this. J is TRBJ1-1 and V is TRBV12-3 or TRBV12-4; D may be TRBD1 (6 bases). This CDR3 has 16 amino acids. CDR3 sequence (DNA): TGTGCCAGCAGCCTCAGGGTTTCCAAACAGGGCACTGACGATTTCTTC. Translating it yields CASSLRVSKQGTDDFF.

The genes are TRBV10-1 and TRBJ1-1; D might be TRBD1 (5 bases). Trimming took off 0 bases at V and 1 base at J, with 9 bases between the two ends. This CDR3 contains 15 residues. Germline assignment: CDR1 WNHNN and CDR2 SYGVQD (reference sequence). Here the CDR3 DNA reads TGCGCCAGCAGTGAGTCGCGAACAGGGAACACTGAAGCTTTCTTT. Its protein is CASSESRTGNTEAFF.

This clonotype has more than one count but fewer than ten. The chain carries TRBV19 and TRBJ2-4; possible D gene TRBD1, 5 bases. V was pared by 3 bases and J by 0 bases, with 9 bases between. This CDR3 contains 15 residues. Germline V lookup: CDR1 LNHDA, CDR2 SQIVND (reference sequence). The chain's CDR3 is CASSIRGTAKNIQYF. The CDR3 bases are TGTGCCAGTAGTATTAGGGGAACAGCCAAAAACATTCAGTACTTC.

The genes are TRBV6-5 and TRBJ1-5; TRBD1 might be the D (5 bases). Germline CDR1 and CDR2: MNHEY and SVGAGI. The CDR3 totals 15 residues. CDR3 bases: TGTCCCACAGGCCTCCGCGAGGGGACCAATCAGCCCCAGCATTTT. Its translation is CPTGLREGTNQPQHF.

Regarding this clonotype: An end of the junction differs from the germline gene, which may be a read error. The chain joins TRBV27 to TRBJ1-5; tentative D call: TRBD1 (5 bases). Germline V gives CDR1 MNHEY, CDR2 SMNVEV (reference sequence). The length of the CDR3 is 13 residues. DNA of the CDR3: TGTGCCAGAAGGGCAGGGTCTGGGCAGCCCCAGCTTTTT. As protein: CARRAGSGQPQLF.

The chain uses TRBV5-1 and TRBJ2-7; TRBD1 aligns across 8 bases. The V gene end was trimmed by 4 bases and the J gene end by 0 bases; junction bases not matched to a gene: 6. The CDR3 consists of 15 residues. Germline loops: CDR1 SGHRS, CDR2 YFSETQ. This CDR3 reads CASSLGQASSYEQYF. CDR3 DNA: TGCGCCAGCAGCCTGGGACAGGCGAGCTCCTACGAGCAGTACTTC.

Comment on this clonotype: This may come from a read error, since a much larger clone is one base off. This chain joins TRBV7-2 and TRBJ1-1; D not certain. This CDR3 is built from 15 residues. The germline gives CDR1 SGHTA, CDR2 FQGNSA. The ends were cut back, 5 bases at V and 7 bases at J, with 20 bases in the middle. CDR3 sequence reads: CASSPLNIVGGEAFF. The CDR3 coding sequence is TGTGCCAGCAGCCCACTAAACATTGTAGGCGGTGAAGCTTTCTTT.

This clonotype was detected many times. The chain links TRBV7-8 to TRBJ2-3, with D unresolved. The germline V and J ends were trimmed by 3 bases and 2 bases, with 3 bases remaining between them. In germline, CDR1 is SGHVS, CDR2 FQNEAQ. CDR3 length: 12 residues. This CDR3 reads CASSFFTDTQYF. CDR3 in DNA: TGTGCCAGCAGCTTTTTCACAGATACGCAGTATTTT.

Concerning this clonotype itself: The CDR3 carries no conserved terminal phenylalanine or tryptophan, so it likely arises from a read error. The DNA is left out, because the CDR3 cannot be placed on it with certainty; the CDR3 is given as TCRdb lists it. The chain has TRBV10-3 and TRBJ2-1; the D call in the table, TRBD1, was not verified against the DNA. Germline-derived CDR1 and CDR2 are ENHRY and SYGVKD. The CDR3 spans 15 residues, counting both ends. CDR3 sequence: CAISESGASYNEQFL.

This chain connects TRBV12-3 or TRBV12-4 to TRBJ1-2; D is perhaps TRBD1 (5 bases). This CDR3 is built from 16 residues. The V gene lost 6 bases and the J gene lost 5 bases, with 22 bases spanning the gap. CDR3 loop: CASRPVPDKEGYGYTF. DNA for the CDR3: TGTGCCAGCAGACCTGTACCGGACAAGGAGGGGTATGGCTACACCTTC.

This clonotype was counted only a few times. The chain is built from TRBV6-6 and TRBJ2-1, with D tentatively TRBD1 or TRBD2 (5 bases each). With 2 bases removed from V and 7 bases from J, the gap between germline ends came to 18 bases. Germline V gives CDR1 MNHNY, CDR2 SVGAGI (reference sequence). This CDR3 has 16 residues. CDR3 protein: CASSYVGRPWSNEQFF. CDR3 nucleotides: TGTGCCAGCAGTTACGTGGGACGCCCTTGGTCAAATGAGCAGTTCTTC.

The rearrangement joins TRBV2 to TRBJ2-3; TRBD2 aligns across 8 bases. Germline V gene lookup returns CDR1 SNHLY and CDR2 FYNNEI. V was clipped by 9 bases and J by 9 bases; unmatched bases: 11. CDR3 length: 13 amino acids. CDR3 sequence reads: CARGPGLVETQYF. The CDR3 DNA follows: TGTGCCAGGGGACCGGGACTAGTGGAGACGCAGTATTTT.

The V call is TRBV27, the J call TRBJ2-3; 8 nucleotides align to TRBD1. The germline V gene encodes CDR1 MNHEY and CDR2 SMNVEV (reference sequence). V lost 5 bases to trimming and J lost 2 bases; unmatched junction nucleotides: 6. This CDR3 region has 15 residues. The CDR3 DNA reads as TGTGCCAGCAGTCTTTGGACAGGGTCCACAGATACGCAGTATTTT. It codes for CASSLWTGSTDTQYF.